The clone carrying this TCR beta chain is labeled medium-sized. This sample is part of a study of blood T cell repertoires in COVID-19. Assay used: immunoSEQ multiplex PCR; TCRdb lists only in-frame clones, some missing. This sample yields 60,000 to 75,000 clones, of which around nine tenths are seen a single time; around 3.6% belongs to the top ten. The length of the CDR3 is 14 residues. The V and J ends lost 5 bases and 1 base, in that order; junction bases with no gene match: 5. CDR1 is SNHLY and CDR2 is FYNNEI in the germline V gene. This sequence originates from a woman aged 45-59 years with COVID-19, enrolled during active disease. The sample consisted of peripheral blood. The rearrangement joins TRBV2 to TRBJ2-7; 7 bases fit TRBD2. The CDR3 nucleotides read TGTGCCAGCAGTCGGGACTACGCATCCTACGAGCAGTACTTC. Residues: CASSRDYASYEQYF.